Following are 26 T cell receptor beta chains from one sample sequenced in a study of cytomegalovirus exposure and HLA in healthy donors. PCR used 60 Vbeta primers and 13 Jbeta primers. Some clones are missing from TCRdb's copy, which holds only in-frame ones; the method was immunoSEQ multiplex PCR. The sample carries about 200,000 clones, around 80% recorded once. The sample consisted of PBMCs. The receptors shown here come from a man aged 18 to 29 in good health and CMV-seronegative.

This clone was recorded a few times. The sample has other DNA sequences that encode this CDR3 too. V gene TRBV6-5 combines with J gene TRBJ2-7; D may be TRBD1 (6 bases). Trimming removed 0 bases from V and 4 bases from J, with 7 bases in between. CDR1 is MNHEY, CDR2 SVGAGI, per germline. The CDR3 covers 13 residues. Written as DNA, the CDR3 is TGTGCCAGCAGTTACTCGAGGGGGTACGAGCAGTACTTC. Protein sequence: CASSYSRGYEQYF.

The genes are TRBV18 and TRBJ1-5, with D unresolved. Germline V lookup: CDR1 KGHSH, CDR2 LQKENI. V was pared by 6 bases and J by 2 bases, with 11 bases between. CDR3 size: 14 residues. CDR3 protein: CASSPDSGNQPQHF. The CDR3 DNA reads TGTGCCAGCTCGCCAGACTCGGGCAATCAGCCCCAGCATTTT. Combining the CDR3 with reference TRBV18 and TRBJ1-5 gives the whole variable domain NAGVMQNPRHLVRRRGQEARLRCSPMKGHSHVYWYRQLPEEGLKFMVYLQKENIIDESGMPKERFSAEFPKEGPSILRIQQVVRGDSAAYFCASSPDSGNQPQHFGDGTRLSIL.

This rearrangement joins TRBV30 to TRBJ2-3; D gene uncertain. The germline gives CDR1 GTSNPN, CDR2 SVGIG (reference sequence). There are 13 residues in the CDR3. Deletions cut 1 base from V and 3 bases from J, with 8 bases between. The CDR3, as DNA: TGTGCCTGGAGTGGAGCCGGGACAGATACGCAGTATTTT. It is translated as CAWSGAGTDTQYF.

This sequence joins TRBV29-1 and TRBJ2-1; 8 nucleotides align to TRBD1. The CDR3 contains 15 residues. Germline values: CDR1 SQVTM, CDR2 ANQGSEA. V lost 7 bases to trimming and J lost 1 base; unmatched junction nucleotides: 9. CDR3 nucleotide sequence: TGCAGCGCAGATGGCAGGGGGCGATCCTACAATGAGCAGTTCTTC. This sequence encodes CSADGRGRSYNEQFF.

Regarding this clone: Compared with germline, one end of the junction differs, possibly owing to a read error. The chain has TRBV7-9 and TRBJ2-5; 7 positions agree with TRBD2. The CDR3 has 15 amino acids. Germline assignment: CDR1 SEHNR and CDR2 FQNEAQ (reference sequence). The CDR3 reads CSSSLTRGVQETQYF. The CDR3 region has the DNA TGTTCCAGCAGCTTAACCCGGGGGGTCCAAGAGACCCAGTACTTC. The full variable domain, in which reference TRBV7-9 and TRBJ2-5 provide the parts outside the CDR3, is DTGVSQNPRHKITKRGQNVTFRCDPISEHNRLYWYRQTLGQGPEFLTYFQNEAQLEKSRLLSDRFSAERPKGSFSTLEIQRTEQGDSAMYLCSSSLTRGVQETQYFGPGTRLLVL.

The rearrangement joins TRBV10-3 to TRBJ2-1; 8 positions match TRBD2. V dropped 4 bases and J dropped 1; count of bases not matched to a gene: 3. CDR1 ENHRY and CDR2 SYGVKD come from the germline V gene. This CDR3 comprises 15 residues. The CDR3, as DNA: TGTGCCATCAGTGTCAAGCGGGAGTCCTACAATGAGCAGTTCTTC. This translates into CAISVKRESYNEQFF.

The rearrangement uses TRBV2 and TRBJ2-3; 9 bases map to TRBD2. Trimming at V came to 6 bases and at J to 10 bases, leaving 8 bases not matched to a gene. CDR3 size: 13 residues. The germline CDR1 and CDR2 sequences are SNHLY and FYNNEI. CDR3 protein: CASRDRTSDAQYF. The CDR3 DNA reads TGTGCCAGCAGGGACAGGACTAGCGATGCGCAGTATTTT.

V and J are TRBV7-6 and TRBJ2-7; D is perhaps TRBD2 (7 bases). The V end was cut by 5 bases, the J end by 5 bases, with 19 bases between. Germline CDR1 and CDR2: SGHVS and FNYEAQ. This CDR3 spans 15 amino acids. The CDR3 sequence is CASSLQGGRENEQYF. CDR3 nucleotide sequence: TGTGCCAGCAGCCTACAGGGCGGGAGAGAGAACGAGCAGTACTTC.

This sequence joins TRBV6-4 and TRBJ2-7, with TRBD1 matching 10 bases. Germline loops: CDR1 MRHNA, CDR2 SNTAGT. Losses at the gene ends were 4 bases for V and 7 bases for J; bases not matched to a gene: 10. This CDR3 is built from 15 residues. CDR3 sequence: CASSAQTGGIREQYF. CDR3 nucleotides: TGTGCCAGCAGTGCGCAGACAGGGGGCATTCGGGAGCAGTACTTC.

This chain connects TRBV11-2 to TRBJ1-4; 7 bases fit TRBD1. This CDR3 comprises 14 residues. Germline assignment: CDR1 SGHAT and CDR2 FQNNGV. Trimming took 4 bases from V and 7 from J; bases not matched to a gene: 6. The CDR3 DNA follows: TGTGCCAGCAGCTCTCAGGGGGACGGTGAAAAACTGTTTTTT. Its protein is CASSSQGDGEKLFF. The full variable domain, completed using reference TRBV11-2 and TRBJ1-4, is EAGVAQSPRYKIIEKRQSVAFWCNPISGHATLYWYQQILGQGPKLLIQFQNNGVVDDSQLPKDRFSAERLKGVDSTLKIQPAKLEDSAVYLCASSSQGDGEKLFFGSGTQLSVL.

The rearrangement joins TRBV7-6 to TRBJ2-7; 11 positions agree with TRBD1. The junction had 0 bases not matched to a gene; V was cut back by 3 bases and J by 2 bases. This CDR3 contains 14 residues. Germline V CDR1 and CDR2: SGHVS, FNYEAQ. CDR3 bases: TGTGCCAGCAGCTTGGGACAGGGGGCCTACGAGCAGTACTTC. Translating gives CASSLGQGAYEQYF.

V and J are TRBV6-4 and TRBJ2-1; tentative D call: TRBD2 (5 bases). Trimming pared 0 bases from V and 5 bases from J, leaving 5 bases between. CDR3 length: 13 amino acids. The germline V gene encodes CDR1 MRHNA and CDR2 SNTAGT. This chain's CDR3 is CASSDSTNNEQFF. The DNA of the CDR3 is TGTGCCAGCAGTGACTCGACTAACAATGAGCAGTTCTTC.

This clone occurred once. CDR3 DNA: TGTGCCAGCAGGCCGGACAGGGGGCCCACAGATACGCAGTATTTT. Its protein product is CASRPDRGPTDTQYF. The V gene is TRBV7-9, the J gene TRBJ2-3; the match to TRBD1 covers 11 bases. With V trimmed by 6 bases and J by 2 bases, 4 bases remained unmatched. There are 15 residues in the CDR3. CDR1 SEHNR and CDR2 FQNEAQ come from the germline V gene (reference sequence).

This clone was seen a handful of times. J is TRBJ2-7 and V is TRBV7-9; 8 bases fit TRBD1. CDR1 is SEHNR, CDR2 FQNEAQ, per germline (reference sequence). CDR3 length: 13 amino acids. Trimming took 3 bases from V and 3 from J; bases not matched to a gene: 1. DNA of the CDR3: TGTGCCAGCAGCTTCGACAGGGGCTACGAGCAGTACTTC. It codes for CASSFDRGYEQYF. Variable domain in full (rest from reference TRBV7-9 and TRBJ2-7): DTGVSQNPRHKITKRGQNVTFRCDPISEHNRLYWYRQTLGQGPEFLTYFQNEAQLEKSRLLSDRFSAERPKGSFSTLEIQRTEQGDSAMYLCASSFDRGYEQYFGPGTRLTVT.

V and J are TRBV11-1 and TRBJ1-2; tentative D call: TRBD1 (5 bases). Trimming left V 3 bases short and J 3 bases short, with 11 bases between. This CDR3 has 14 amino acids. CDR1 SGHAT and CDR2 FQDESV come from the germline V gene (reference sequence). CDR3 DNA: TGTGCCAGCAGCTTTGGGGGAGGGGACTATGGCTACACCTTC. It is translated as CASSFGGGDYGYTF.

The V and J genes are TRBV7-3 and TRBJ2-3; the D gene is possibly TRBD2 (5 bases). This CDR3 region has 15 residues. The V gene lost 2 bases and the J gene lost 0 bases, with 9 bases spanning the gap. Germline CDR1 is SGHTA and CDR2 is FQGTGA. The DNA of the CDR3 is TGTGCCAGCAGCTTACTCGGGATAAGCACAGATACGCAGTATTTT. This codes for CASSLLGISTDTQYF.

The J gene is TRBJ2-3, the V gene TRBV9; 7 bases are a match to TRBD1. Trimming at V came to 3 bases and at J to 1 base, leaving 2 bases not matched to a gene. CDR1 is SGDLS, CDR2 YYNGEE, per germline. CDR3 length equals 14 residues. Here the CDR3 DNA reads TGTGCCAGCAGCGAGGGGGCTGGCACAGATACGCAGTATTTT. As protein: CASSEGAGTDTQYF.

The chain uses TRBV4-1 and TRBJ1-5; the match to TRBD1 covers 7 bases. The CDR3 totals 14 residues. Germline V lookup: CDR1 MGHRA, CDR2 YSYEKL. Trimming cost V 3 bases and J 7 bases; bases outside gene matches: 6. DNA for the CDR3: TGCGCCAGCAGCCATACAGGGGTTGGGCAGCCCCAGCATTTT. Translated, it gives CASSHTGVGQPQHF.

This clone came up a few times. J is TRBJ1-2 and V is TRBV30; perhaps TRBD1 as D (6 bases). Trimming cost V 4 bases and J 8 bases, with 26 bases left between them. CDR3 length equals 16 residues. Germline V gene lookup returns CDR1 GTSNPN and CDR2 SVGIG (reference sequence). Here the CDR3 DNA reads TGTGCCTGGAAGTCCCGAACAGGGACCGGATCTAGGGGCTACACCTTC. It encodes CAWKSRTGTGSRGYTF.

The gene calls are TRBV30 and TRBJ2-7; 11 positions agree with TRBD2. J gave up 5 bases and V 0 bases, and 3 bases lay outside the gene matches. This CDR3 comprises 14 residues. Germline CDR1 GTSNPN, CDR2 SVGIG (reference sequence). CDR3 in amino acids: CAWSVLAGDHEQYF. The CDR3 DNA follows: TGTGCCTGGAGTGTACTAGCGGGAGACCACGAGCAGTACTTC.

The chain is built from TRBV6-1 and TRBJ2-7, with D possibly being TRBD1 (6 bases). This CDR3 has 15 residues. Germline V CDR1 and CDR2: MNHNS, SASEGT. V lost 0 bases and J lost 4, with 13 bases in between. The CDR3 DNA reads TGTGCCAGCAGTGAAGCGGAAAGGGGGTTATACGAGCAGTACTTC. Protein product: CASSEAERGLYEQYF.

The chain has TRBV2 and TRBJ1-2, with D perhaps TRBD1 (6 bases). Trimming removed 1 base at V and 6 bases at J, with 12 bases between. Per the germline V gene, CDR1 is SNHLY and CDR2 is FYNNEI. The CDR3 is 14 amino acids. The CDR3 nucleotides read TGTGCCAGCAGTGAAGTTAAGGGGGAGAATGGCTACACCTTC. This codes for CASSEVKGENGYTF.

This chain joins TRBV4-1 and TRBJ2-1; D might be TRBD2 (6 bases). Germline loops: CDR1 MGHRA, CDR2 YSYEKL. Between the trimmed V and J ends, which lost 1 base and 4 bases, there was a span of 11 bases. This CDR3 spans 15 amino acids. The CDR3 nucleotides read TGCGCCAGCAGCCAAGGCCTACTAGCTTACAATGAGCAGTTCTTC. Protein sequence: CASSQGLLAYNEQFF.

The chain uses TRBV2 and TRBJ1-5, with a possible D match to TRBD1 (6 bases). CDR1 SNHLY and CDR2 FYNNEI come from the germline V gene. Deletions cut 6 bases from V and 2 bases from J, with 14 bases between. This CDR3 is 15 amino acids long. Written as DNA, the CDR3 is TGTGCCAGCAGCGAACAGGGACTTGGCAATCAGCCCCAGCATTTT. This encodes CASSEQGLGNQPQHF.

A single count supports this clone. The gene calls are TRBV7-2 and TRBJ2-7; TRBD1 matches at 7 bases. J lost 4 bases, V lost 6 bases, and 9 bases had no gene match. The CDR3 is 14 amino acids. CDR1 and CDR2 from the germline V gene are SGHTA and FQGNSA. The CDR3 bases are TGTGCCAGCAGTGAGGGGACAGTATCGTACGAGCAGTACTTC. This sequence encodes CASSEGTVSYEQYF.

This chain connects TRBV7-8 to TRBJ1-4; D not resolved. The germline gives CDR1 SGHVS, CDR2 FQNEAQ. With 1 base removed from V and 0 bases from J, the gap between germline ends came to 12 bases. This CDR3 contains 17 residues. In nucleotides, the CDR3 is TGTGCCAGCAGCTTAGTAGGCGGCTCTGCAACTAATGAAAAACTGTTTTTT. Translation gives CASSLVGGSATNEKLFF. The full variable domain, with the rest looked up from reference TRBV7-8 and TRBJ1-4, is GAGVSQSPRYKVAKRGQDVALRCDPISGHVSLFWYQQALGQGPEFLTYFQNEAQLDKSGLPSDRFFAERPEGSVSTLKIQRTQQEDSAVYLCASSLVGGSATNEKLFFGSGTQLSVL.